The 9 T cell receptor beta chains in this list originate from one sample, sequenced in a study of glioma-infiltrating T cells after dendritic cell vaccination. TCRdb keeps only in-frame clones here, not all; method: immunoSEQ multiplex PCR. The sample has about 92,000 clones; 80% to 90% are singletons. The specimen was blood, collected before dendritic cell vaccination. The receptors were sampled from a human donor with glioblastoma.

The J gene is TRBJ1-1, the V gene TRBV5-1; no firm D call. The V and J ends lost 3 bases and 3 bases respectively, with 15 bases between them. The V gene's germline CDR1 is SGHRS and CDR2 YFSETQ. This CDR3 has 15 residues. CDR3 sequence: CASSSSVIADTEAFF. The CDR3 DNA is TGCGCCAGCAGCTCCTCTGTGATAGCAGACACTGAAGCTTTCTTT.

The chain couples TRBV7-9 to TRBJ2-1, with D possibly TRBD2 on 5 matching bases. Trimming shortened V by 8 bases and J by 3 bases, and 11 bases separated the two germline ends. This CDR3 has 13 amino acids. Looked up from germline, CDR1 is SEHNR and CDR2 is FQNEAQ (reference sequence). The CDR3 nucleotides are TGTGCCAGCGCGGGTTCCGACTACAATGAGCAGTTCTTC. Amino acid sequence: CASAGSDYNEQFF.

V and J are TRBV4-1 and TRBJ2-1, with a possible D match to TRBD1 (6 bases). Trimming took off 3 bases at V and 0 bases at J, with 12 bases between the two ends. Germline CDR1 is MGHRA and CDR2 is YSYEKL. The CDR3 runs 16 residues. The CDR3 bases are TGCGCCAGCAGCCAGCTCGGGACAAGCTCCTACAATGAGCAGTTCTTC. This encodes CASSQLGTSSYNEQFF.

The rearrangement joins TRBV21-1 to TRBJ1-6; the DNA was not used to check the table's D call, TRBD1. TRBV21-1 is a recognized pseudogene. The CDR3 loop spans 15 amino acids. CDR3 amino acids: CASSKTTGLNSPLHF. For the CDR3, the DNA is TGTGCCAGCAGCAAAACAACAGGGCTGAATTCACCCCTCCACTTT.

The gene calls are TRBV19 and TRBJ1-2; the D is unclear. The CDR3 extends over 13 amino acids. Trimming removed 0 bases from V and 2 bases from J, with 4 bases in between. Germline lookup yields CDR1 LNHDA and CDR2 SQIVND (reference sequence). CDR3 sequence (DNA): TGTGCCAGTAGTATAGAGAGGAACTATGGCTACACCTTC. This gives the protein CASSIERNYGYTF.

This rearrangement joins TRBV4-3 to TRBJ2-4, with TRBD1 matching over 7 bases. CDR3 length: 14 amino acids. Germline assignment: CDR1 LGHNA and CDR2 YSLEER. V lost 4 bases, J lost 7 bases, and 7 bases stayed unmatched. The CDR3 region has the DNA TGCGCCAGCAGCCTCGGACAGGCAGGGAACATTCAGTACTTC. Amino acid sequence: CASSLGQAGNIQYF.

This clone has only one observation. V gene TRBV12-2 combines with J gene TRBJ2-3; the table assigns TRBD1, which was not confirmed against the DNA. TRBV12-2 is listed as a pseudogene. This CDR3 has 15 residues. The CDR3, as DNA: TGTGCAAGTCGCTTAGATGGTTGGCGCACAGATACGCAGTATTTT. Translated, it gives CASRLDGWRTDTQYF.

The gene calls are TRBV7-9 and TRBJ2-5; unclear D gene. Between the trimmed V and J ends, which lost 8 bases and 6 bases, there was a span of 13 bases. This CDR3 contains 12 residues. Germline V gene data show CDR1 as SEHNR and CDR2 as FQNEAQ (reference sequence). CDR3 DNA sequence: TGTGCCAGCGCCGAGCCACCACAGACCCAGTACTTC. Translated, it gives CASAEPPQTQYF.

The chain employs TRBV5-6 and TRBJ1-1, with 9 bases identical to TRBD1. The V gene's germline CDR1 is SGHDT and CDR2 YYEEEE. Trimming at V came to 4 bases and at J to 4 bases, leaving 5 bases not matched to a gene. The CDR3 is 14 amino acids. As DNA, the CDR3 is TGTGCCAGCAGCAGCCGGGACAGGGTCACTGAAGCTTTCTTT. Translated, it gives CASSSRDRVTEAFF.